The 18 T cell receptor beta chains in this list originate from one sample, sequenced in a study of identical twins. TCRdb recomputed calls from the 5' RACE reads with MiXCR, one row per CDR3 protein. The table has 650,000 to 750,000 distinct CDR3 sequences, around 20% seen once. These data also featured in a second study, about T cells expressing NK-cell markers.

The sequencing input was PBMCs. These receptors all stem from a woman aged 18-29 years in good health.

This clonotype was detected a few times. The chain recombines TRBV13 with TRBJ2-5; weak D call: TRBD2 (7 bases). The V gene lost 5 bases and the J gene lost 1 base, with 35 bases spanning the gap. The CDR3 length is 22 residues. Germline V gene data show CDR1 as PRHDT and CDR2 as FYEKMQ (reference sequence). CDR3 DNA sequence: TGTGCCAGCAGCCTAAACAGAGGCGGACCGGGGGGCGAACGTAGACCCCAAGAGACCCAGTACTTC. Amino acids: CASSLNRGGPGGERRPQETQYF.

This clonotype has a count of ten or more. V usage is TRBV27 and J usage is TRBJ1-6; 7 bases fit TRBD1. Germline CDR1 is MNHEY and CDR2 is SMNVEV (reference sequence). This CDR3 is built from 15 residues. Trimming cost V 5 bases and J 10 bases; bases outside gene matches: 11. The CDR3 is CASSTYTGDGSPLHF. CDR3 sequence (DNA): TGTGCCAGCAGTACCTATACAGGGGACGGATCACCCCTCCACTTT.

This clonotype was seen repeatedly, ten times or more. The chain's CDR3 is CASSYPSREGEELFF. CDR3 nucleotide sequence: TGTGCCAGCAGCTACCCATCTCGGGAGGGAGAGGAGCTGTTTTTT. The chain has TRBV5-6 and TRBJ2-2; TRBD2 aligns across 8 bases. V trimming: 3 bases; J trimming: 10 bases; junction bases outside the gene matches: 11. The length of the CDR3 is 15 residues. Germline-derived CDR1 and CDR2 are SGHDT and YYEEEE.

This clonotype was observed a handful of times. The rearrangement uses TRBV6-1 and TRBJ1-1; the D is unclear. The germline V and J ends were trimmed by 7 bases and 1 base, with 10 bases remaining between them. The CDR3 has 13 residues. Germline CDR1 MNHNS, CDR2 SASEGT. CDR3 coding DNA: TGTGCCAGCAATCGCCCAGGGAACACTGAAGCTTTCTTT. It translates to CASNRPGNTEAFF.

The chain uses TRBV9 and TRBJ2-2; D gene ambiguous. The CDR3 sequence is 15 residues long. Germline assignment: CDR1 SGDLS and CDR2 YYNGEE. Trimming left V 3 bases short and J 4 bases short, with 13 bases between. DNA of the CDR3: TGTGCCAGCAGCGCCGCACCTAGGGTCACCGGGGAGCTGTTTTTT. Its protein is CASSAAPRVTGELFF.

In this sample, this clonotype turned up a few times. The chain carries TRBV7-9 and TRBJ2-3; 10 bases map to TRBD2. The CDR3 is made up of 14 amino acids. After removal of 10 bases from V and 3 bases from J, the junction contained 7 bases not matched to a gene. Germline assignment: CDR1 SEHNR and CDR2 FQNEAQ (reference sequence). Here the CDR3 DNA reads TGTGCCACTCTCCTAGCGGGAGCGACAGATACGCAGTATTTT. Amino acids: CATLLAGATDTQYF.

In this sample, this clonotype turned up a few times. The V call is TRBV9, the J call TRBJ1-1; no clear D gene. The CDR3 has 14 residues. Trimming cost V 4 bases and J 5 bases, with 15 bases left between them. Germline CDR1 and CDR2: SGDLS and YYNGEE. The CDR3 loop reads CASSPRYGGTEAFF. The CDR3 DNA is TGTGCCAGCAGCCCACGTTATGGCGGGACTGAAGCTTTCTTT.

This clonotype came up a few times. This chain uses TRBV11-2 with TRBJ2-7; tentatively, D is TRBD2 (5 bases). With 8 bases removed from V and 3 bases from J, the gap between germline ends came to 23 bases. The CDR3 has 16 residues. Germline V gene lookup returns CDR1 SGHAT and CDR2 FQNNGV. The CDR3: CASHPIRGGRFYEQYF. CDR3 DNA sequence: TGTGCCAGCCACCCTATTCGTGGCGGGCGGTTCTACGAGCAGTACTTC.

The chain employs TRBV5-1 and TRBJ1-2; D unresolved. V shed 7 bases and J shed 4 bases, with 11 bases lying between them. Per germline, CDR1 SGHRS and CDR2 YFSETQ. This CDR3 comprises 12 residues. In DNA form, the CDR3 reads TGCGCCAGCCGCCCGGAGGCCTATGGCTACACCTTC. Residues: CASRPEAYGYTF.

This clonotype was picked up a small number of times. The chain uses TRBV7-9 and TRBJ2-7; D perhaps matches TRBD2 (5 bases). From germline, CDR1 is SEHNR and CDR2 FQNEAQ (reference sequence). Trimming cost V 1 base and J 2 bases, with 12 bases left between them. This CDR3 spans 15 amino acids. This chain's CDR3 is CASSLDWLGTYEQYF. CDR3 nucleotide sequence: TGTGCCAGCAGCTTAGATTGGCTCGGGACCTACGAGCAGTACTTC.

This clonotype was observed a handful of times. The chain combines TRBV5-1 with TRBJ1-1; a possible D gene is TRBD1 (5 bases). The CDR3 contains 13 residues. Trimming took off 3 bases at V and 5 bases at J, with 11 bases between the two ends. Per germline, CDR1 SGHRS and CDR2 YFSETQ. In nucleotides, the CDR3 is TGCGCCAGCAGCTGGGAGGACAAGACTGAAGCTTTCTTT. Its translation: CASSWEDKTEAFF.

This clonotype was counted at least ten times. V gene TRBV15 combines with J gene TRBJ2-7; TRBD1 matches 7 bases. Trimming cost V 6 bases and J 6 bases; bases outside gene matches: 14. The CDR3 consists of 15 residues. Germline CDR1 reads LNHNV; CDR2 reads YYDKDF (reference sequence). This chain's CDR3 is CATSPVTETGSEQYF. DNA for the CDR3: TGTGCCACCAGTCCCGTTACCGAGACAGGGAGCGAGCAGTACTTC.

The chain recombines TRBV5-1 with TRBJ1-1; tentative D call: TRBD1 (6 bases). Germline CDR1 reads SGHRS; CDR2 reads YFSETQ. Trimming shortened V by 0 bases and J by 4 bases, and 10 bases separated the two germline ends. The CDR3 is 14 residues long. This CDR3 reads CASSLEGEGTEAFF. In DNA, the CDR3 is TGCGCCAGCAGCTTGGAGGGGGAGGGCACTGAAGCTTTCTTT.

This clonotype was recorded a few times. The chain has TRBV29-1 and TRBJ2-2; D may be TRBD1 (5 bases). This CDR3 contains 13 residues. Germline V gene lookup returns CDR1 SQVTM and CDR2 ANQGSEA. V was cut by 4 bases and J by 3 bases, with 9 bases left in between. Here the CDR3 DNA reads TGCAGCGTTGTAGAAGGGGACACCGGGGAGCTGTTTTTT. This sequence encodes CSVVEGDTGELFF.

The chain uses TRBV2 and TRBJ1-1; D not certain. Trimming took off 5 bases at V and 6 bases at J, with 16 bases between the two ends. In germline, CDR1 is SNHLY, CDR2 FYNNEI. This CDR3 comprises 14 residues. The CDR3 sequence is CASSRSDATPEAFF. In nucleotides, the CDR3 is TGTGCCAGCAGTAGATCGGACGCGACTCCTGAAGCTTTCTTT.

This chain uses TRBV9 with TRBJ2-2; D uncertain. Looked up from germline, CDR1 is SGDLS and CDR2 is YYNGEE. This CDR3 is 12 amino acids long. V lost 4 bases and J 8 bases, leaving 9 bases between the germline ends. CDR3 in amino acids: CASSPTQGELFF. The CDR3 DNA is TGTGCCAGCAGCCCAACCCAGGGGGAGCTGTTTTTT.

J is TRBJ2-1 and V is TRBV5-6; D is perhaps TRBD2 (7 bases). Germline V gene sequence: CDR1 SGHDT, CDR2 YYEEEE. Trimming removed 4 bases at V and 9 bases at J, with 14 bases between. The CDR3 is made up of 13 amino acids. CDR3 sequence (DNA): TGTGCCAGCAGCCCCCCGGGGGGCAGTGAGCAGTTCTTC. Its translation: CASSPPGGSEQFF.

J is TRBJ2-7 and V is TRBV18, with D possibly matching TRBD1 (7 bases). The V gene's germline CDR1 is KGHSH and CDR2 LQKENI. Trimming removed 4 bases from V and 0 bases from J, with 16 bases in between. The CDR3 is made up of 16 amino acids. In DNA form, the CDR3 reads TGTGCCAGCTCACACGACAGGGACTTGAGCTCCTACGAGCAGTACTTC. It yields the protein CASSHDRDLSSYEQYF.